The clone carrying this TCR beta chain came up a few times. One end of the junction fails to match germline, which may point to a read error. The source of the sample is a study of blood T cell repertoires in COVID-19. In the study overall: COVID-19 samples, acute and convalescent, were from the United States, Italy and Spain. In each case, the material was cDNA or gDNA derived from T cells, B-cell-depleted T cells, or PBMCs.

Authors' data handling: Reference gene primer amplification gave estimated nucleated cell counts. Sequenced by immunoSEQ multiplex PCR; TCRdb stores in-frame clones only, minus some. V and J calls and clone size are as listed in that table; D and trimming were resolved from the DNA. The sample holds roughly 120,000 clones, over 80% seen once. Sample: peripheral blood. This receptor was identified in a man under 40 with acute or convalescent COVID-19.

The CDR3 reads CSVKEQGGEAFF. CDR3 nucleotide sequence: TGCAGCGTTAAAGAGCAGGGTGGAGAAGCTTTCTTT. The chain is built from TRBV29-1 and TRBJ1-1, with D perhaps matching TRBD1 (5 bases). The germline V gene encodes CDR1 SQVTM and CDR2 ANQGSEA. The CDR3 covers 12 residues.